The clone carrying this T cell receptor beta chain occurred a few times. Antigen unknown. Per the original data handling: Patient CD8+ clones exceeding 1% seldom corresponded to published virus-specific TCRB sequences. Sequencing used immunoSEQ multiplex PCR; TCRdb keeps in-frame clones, though not all of them. V, J and clone size reflect that table, while D and trimming were determined from the DNA. This sample carries over 5,500 clones, 80% to 85% of them seen once, and the ten largest clones take 3.5% to 5%. This entry is derived from a study of somatic mutations in cytotoxic T cells in rheumatoid arthritis. As for the study in general: Patient blood, which was peripheral blood collected as 30 ml EDTA, was drawn right after diagnosis and before any treatment started.

Positive selection with magnetic beads achieved the isolation of CD4+ and CD8+ cells, followed by a flow cytometry check of purity. This CDR3 comprises 15 residues. Germline assignment: CDR1 MRHNA and CDR2 SNTAGT. Germline trimming cut 3 bases from V and 10 bases from J; bases unmatched to any gene: 10. Findings and caveats of the study: With age, CD8+ clonality increased in rheumatoid arthritis patients, whereas no such increase appeared in healthy controls.

This chain links TRBV6-4 with TRBJ2-1; the match to TRBD2 covers 9 bases. The sequencing sample was made of CD8+ T cells sorted from blood. The sequence derives from an adult with rheumatoid arthritis. The CDR3, as DNA: TGTGCCAGCAGTGAGGGGCTAGCGGGACCGTGGGAGCAGTTCTTC. Translated: CASSEGLAGPWEQFF.